Listed here are 26 T cell receptor beta chains from one sample, sequenced in a study of T cells in Graves' hyperthyroidism and ophthalmopathy. The investigators amplified TCR beta CDR3 regions from RNA transcripts. The HTBI primer set served for first-round RT-PCR of the TCR CDR3. TCRdb independently ran MiXCR on the multiplex PCR reads; one entry per CDR3 protein. The sample yields some 530,000 distinct CDR3 sequences, about 22% seen once. Material: blood. The receptor source for this set is an older woman with Graves' ophthalmopathy.

This rearrangement joins TRBV11-2 to TRBJ1-1; no clear D. Germline V gene sequence: CDR1 SGHAT, CDR2 FQNNGV. V lost 0 bases, J lost 6 bases, and 8 bases lay in between. The CDR3 has 13 residues. CDR3 sequence (DNA): TGTGCCAGCAGCTTAGATACGTGGTCTGAAGCTTTCTTT. Translating gives CASSLDTWSEAFF.

V gene TRBV30 combines with J gene TRBJ2-2, with D perhaps TRBD1 (6 bases). The germline V gene encodes CDR1 GTSNPN and CDR2 SVGIG (reference sequence). With 3 bases removed from V and 1 base from J, the gap between germline ends came to 12 bases. The CDR3 covers 15 residues. The CDR3 spells CAWRGAGENTGELFF. The DNA of the CDR3 is TGTGCCTGGAGGGGGGCCGGGGAGAACACCGGGGAGCTGTTTTTT. The full variable domain, completed using reference TRBV30 and TRBJ2-2, is SQTIHQWPATLVQPVGSPLSLECTVEGTSNPNLYWYRQAAGRGLQLLFYSVGIGQISSEVPQNLSASRPQDRQFILSSKKLLLSDSGFYLCAWRGAGENTGELFFGEGSRLTVL.

The chain joins TRBV30 to TRBJ2-3; 7 bases align to TRBD2. The J segment lost 2 bases and the V segment lost 2 bases, leaving 13 bases of the junction unmatched. Germline V lookup: CDR1 GTSNPN, CDR2 SVGIG (reference sequence). The CDR3 runs to 17 residues. CDR3 bases: TGTGCCTGGAGTACCAGGACACGGAGGGACTACACAGATACGCAGTATTTT. As protein: CAWSTRTRRDYTDTQYF.

This clonotype occurred many times. J is TRBJ2-5 and V is TRBV12-5; D remains unclear. This CDR3 region has 15 residues. CDR1 and CDR2 (germline): LGHNT, FRNRAP. V lost 1 base and J 2 bases, leaving 11 bases between the germline ends. The CDR3 nucleotides read TGTGCTAGTGGTTTGGATCAGATACGACAAGAGACCCAGTACTTC. Amino acid sequence: CASGLDQIRQETQYF.

This clonotype was seen a handful of times. The chain employs TRBV29-1 and TRBJ2-1; 14 bases match TRBD2. CDR3 length: 13 residues. The V and J ends lost 7 bases and 9 bases, in that order; junction bases with no gene match: 5. Germline V gives CDR1 SQVTM, CDR2 ANQGSEA. For the CDR3, the DNA is TGCAGCGGGGGGACTAGCGGGAGTGGTGAGCAGTTCTTC. As protein: CSGGTSGSGEQFF.

This clonotype was seen a handful of times. The CDR3 region is CASSIDPPGGSYGYTF. CDR3 bases: TGTGCCAGTAGTATAGACCCCCCGGGGGGATCTTATGGCTACACCTTC. The V gene is TRBV19, the J gene TRBJ1-2; D is possibly TRBD1 (5 bases). CDR3 size: 16 residues. The germline V and J ends were trimmed by 0 bases and 5 bases, with 16 bases remaining between them. Germline assignment: CDR1 LNHDA and CDR2 SQIVND (reference sequence).

CDR3 nucleotides: TGTGCCAGCAGCTTTTCTTCGTTTGGGGGACAGACGAACACTGAAGCTTTCTTT. It translates to CASSFSSFGGQTNTEAFF. J is TRBJ1-1 and V is TRBV7-8, with 7 bases that match TRBD1. Trimming cost V 3 bases and J 1 base; bases outside gene matches: 14. The CDR3 has 18 residues. The germline gives CDR1 SGHVS, CDR2 FQNEAQ.

This clonotype was seen only a few times. V usage is TRBV20-1 and J usage is TRBJ2-3, with D hard to call. This CDR3 contains 11 residues. The germline gives CDR1 DFQATT, CDR2 SNEGSKA (reference sequence). Trimming took 6 bases from V and 4 from J, leaving 8 bases between them. The CDR3 loop reads CSANWADTQYF. The CDR3 DNA reads TGCAGTGCAAATTGGGCAGATACGCAGTATTTT.

This clonotype was counted many times. The V gene is TRBV11-2, the J gene TRBJ2-3; TRBD2 might be the D (6 bases). The CDR3 covers 15 residues. The V and J ends lost 6 bases and 4 bases respectively, with 17 bases between them. Per germline, CDR1 SGHAT and CDR2 FQNNGV. The CDR3 reads CASSHWGENPDTQYF. The CDR3 DNA follows: TGTGCCAGCAGTCATTGGGGGGAAAACCCAGATACGCAGTATTTT.

This clonotype was recorded a few times. This sequence joins TRBV20-1 and TRBJ1-2, with D possibly being TRBD1 (5 bases). The germline V and J ends were trimmed by 3 bases and 8 bases, with 13 bases remaining between them. Germline assignment: CDR1 DFQATT and CDR2 SNEGSKA (reference sequence). The CDR3 spans 12 residues. CDR3 in DNA: TGCAGTGCTAGGGCCCCCGGGGCCGGCTACACCTTC. Translating gives CSARAPGAGYTF.

The chain has TRBV27 and TRBJ1-3; D gene ambiguous. This CDR3 is built from 13 residues. V lost 6 bases and J lost 2, with 8 bases in between. CDR1 MNHEY and CDR2 SMNVEV come from the germline V gene (reference sequence). The CDR3 DNA reads as TGTGCCAGCAGACCTTCCGCTGGAAACACCATATATTTT. Translating it yields CASRPSAGNTIYF.

The chain uses TRBV6-1 and TRBJ2-7; D is ambiguous. From germline, CDR1 is MNHNS and CDR2 SASEGT. V was cut by 7 bases and J by 1 base, with 11 bases left in between. This CDR3 has 13 residues. CDR3 sequence: CASTFGPSYEQYF. CDR3 DNA sequence: TGTGCCAGCACATTTGGGCCTTCCTACGAGCAGTACTTC.

The chain employs TRBV18 and TRBJ1-4; D is ambiguous. From germline, CDR1 is KGHSH and CDR2 LQKENI. Trimming shortened V by 1 base and J by 7 bases, and 16 bases separated the two germline ends. This CDR3 has 16 amino acids. CDR3 amino acids: CASSPRSSGYGEKLFF. For the CDR3, the DNA is TGTGCCAGCTCACCACGGTCTTCGGGGTATGGTGAAAAACTGTTTTTT.

This clonotype has a handful of counts. The gene calls are TRBV12-5 and TRBJ1-5, with no clear D. The CDR3 is 15 amino acids. The germline V gene encodes CDR1 LGHNT and CDR2 FRNRAP. The V end was cut by 7 bases, the J end by 0 bases, with 13 bases between. CDR3 protein: CASALRVNSNQPQHF. DNA for the CDR3: TGTGCTAGTGCCCTCCGGGTAAATAGCAATCAGCCCCAGCATTTT. Combining the CDR3 with reference TRBV12-5 and TRBJ1-5 gives the whole variable domain DARVTQTPRHKVTEMGQEVTMRCQPILGHNTVFWYRQTMMQGLELLAYFRNRAPLDDSGMPKDRFSAEMPDATLATLKIQPSEPRDSAVYFCASALRVNSNQPQHFGDGTRLSIL.

This clonotype was counted only a few times. The chain carries TRBV6-2 or TRBV6-3 and TRBJ2-2; perhaps D is TRBD1 or TRBD2 (5 bases each). Germline V gives CDR1 MNHEY, CDR2 SVGEGT. This CDR3 is built from 14 residues. Trimming shortened V by 6 bases and J by 6 bases, and 14 bases separated the two germline ends. For the CDR3, the DNA is TGTGCCAGCAGCCCGGACTGGGGGTCCGGGGAGCTGTTTTTT. This gives the protein CASSPDWGSGELFF.

V is TRBV7-8 and J is TRBJ2-7; no clear D gene. This CDR3 comprises 14 residues. With 8 bases removed from V and 3 bases from J, the gap between germline ends came to 17 bases. Germline CDR1 SGHVS, CDR2 FQNEAQ. CDR3 sequence: CASAVRARDYEQYF. In DNA form, the CDR3 reads TGTGCCAGCGCCGTAAGAGCTCGCGACTACGAGCAGTACTTC.

This clonotype was counted many times. The V gene is TRBV12-3 or TRBV12-4, the J gene TRBJ2-1; TRBD2 might be the D (6 bases). Trimming removed 7 bases from V and 9 bases from J, with 19 bases in between. The CDR3 sequence is 14 residues long. The CDR3 spells CASTQRDGGGEQFF. As DNA, the CDR3 is TGTGCCAGCACTCAACGTGACGGGGGTGGTGAGCAGTTCTTC.

This clonotype was found many times. This chain uses TRBV2 with TRBJ1-1; possible D gene TRBD1, 6 bases. Germline assignment: CDR1 SNHLY and CDR2 FYNNEI. This CDR3 comprises 14 residues. Trimming shortened V by 7 bases and J by 1 base, and 13 bases separated the two germline ends. The CDR3 loop is CASKRGQPNTEAFF. In DNA form, the CDR3 reads TGTGCCAGCAAGAGAGGACAGCCGAACACTGAAGCTTTCTTT. Using reference TRBV2 and TRBJ1-1 for the parts outside the CDR3, the full variable domain is EPEVTQTPSHQVTQMGQEVILRCVPISNHLYFYWYRQILGQKVEFLVSFYNNEISEKSEIFDDQFSVERPDGSNFTLKIRSTKLEDSAMYFCASKRGQPNTEAFFGQGTRLTVV.

The chain combines TRBV12-3 or TRBV12-4 with TRBJ2-2, with no clear D. There are 15 residues in the CDR3. Between the trimmed V and J ends, which lost 11 bases and 0 bases, there was a span of 16 bases. CDR3 sequence (DNA): TGTGCCGGCGCTCCAGAGGTCGCGAACACCGGGGAGCTGTTTTTT. Protein sequence: CAGAPEVANTGELFF.

The chain combines TRBV7-3 with TRBJ2-5; weak D call: TRBD2 (6 bases). The V end was cut by 2 bases, the J end by 0 bases, with 10 bases between. This CDR3 is 15 amino acids long. Germline CDR1 reads SGHTA; CDR2 reads FQGTGA. The CDR3 sequence: CASSLYGGDQETQYF. The CDR3 DNA follows: TGTGCCAGCAGCTTATATGGCGGGGACCAAGAGACCCAGTACTTC.

The gene calls are TRBV6-1 and TRBJ2-3, with D tentatively TRBD2 (7 bases). CDR1 is MNHNS and CDR2 is SASEGT in the germline V gene. V was trimmed by 6 bases and J by 1 base, leaving 26 bases between them. This CDR3 spans 19 amino acids. The CDR3, as DNA: TGTGCCAGCAGCGTCACTCGGGGGGCGCATCTAGGGCGCACAGATACGCAGTATTTT. This gives the protein CASSVTRGAHLGRTDTQYF.

The V call is TRBV30, the J call TRBJ1-6; D might be TRBD1 (6 bases). The ends were cut back, 0 bases at V and 8 bases at J, with 11 bases in the middle. From germline, CDR1 is GTSNPN and CDR2 SVGIG (reference sequence). This CDR3 comprises 14 residues. CDR3 loop: CAWSVHREDSPLHF. The CDR3 region has the DNA TGTGCCTGGAGTGTACACAGGGAGGATTCACCCCTCCACTTT.

The V gene is TRBV9, the J gene TRBJ2-2; possible D gene TRBD2, 5 bases. The V end was cut by 0 bases, the J end by 1 base, with 10 bases between. Germline V gives CDR1 SGDLS, CDR2 YYNGEE. The CDR3 runs 16 residues. The CDR3 reads CASSVGASWNTGELFF. CDR3 DNA: TGTGCCAGCAGCGTAGGGGCTAGCTGGAACACCGGGGAGCTGTTTTTT.

This clonotype was detected only a few times. The CDR3 protein is CASSQTGAGYTF. The CDR3 DNA follows: TGCGCCAGCAGTCAGACAGGGGCCGGCTACACCTTC. The chain combines TRBV5-1 with TRBJ1-2; TRBD1 matches at 8 bases. The germline V gene has CDR1 SGHRS and CDR2 YFSETQ. V shed 5 bases, J shed 8 bases, and the junction held 5 bases outside the gene matches. This CDR3 comprises 12 residues.

The rearrangement joins TRBV6-5 to TRBJ1-5; possible D gene TRBD1, 5 bases. Trimming removed 2 bases from V and 7 bases from J, with 6 bases in between. The CDR3 extends over 12 amino acids. Germline CDR1 reads MNHEY; CDR2 reads SVGAGI. For the CDR3, the DNA is TGTGCCAGCAGTTACGCAGGGCAGCCCCAGCATTTT. Translation gives CASSYAGQPQHF.

The gene calls are TRBV12-3 or TRBV12-4 and TRBJ2-1, with D perhaps TRBD1 (6 bases). There are 14 residues in the CDR3. The V end was cut by 3 bases, the J end by 7 bases, with 13 bases between. The CDR3 nucleotides read TGTGCCAGCAGTTTCGGGACATCGGTAAATGAGCAGTTCTTC. This translates into CASSFGTSVNEQFF.